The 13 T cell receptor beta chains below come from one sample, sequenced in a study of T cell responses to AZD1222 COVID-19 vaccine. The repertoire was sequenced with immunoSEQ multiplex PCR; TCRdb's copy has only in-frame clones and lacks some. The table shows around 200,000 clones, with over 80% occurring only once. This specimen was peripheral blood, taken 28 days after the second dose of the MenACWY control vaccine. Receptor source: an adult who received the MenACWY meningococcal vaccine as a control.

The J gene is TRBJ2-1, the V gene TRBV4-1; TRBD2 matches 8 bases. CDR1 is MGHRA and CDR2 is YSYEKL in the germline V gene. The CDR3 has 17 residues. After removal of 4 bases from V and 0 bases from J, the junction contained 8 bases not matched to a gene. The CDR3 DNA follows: TGCGCCAGCAGCCTCTACCAAACTAGCGGCTCCTACAATGAGCAGTTCTTC. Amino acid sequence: CASSLYQTSGSYNEQFF.

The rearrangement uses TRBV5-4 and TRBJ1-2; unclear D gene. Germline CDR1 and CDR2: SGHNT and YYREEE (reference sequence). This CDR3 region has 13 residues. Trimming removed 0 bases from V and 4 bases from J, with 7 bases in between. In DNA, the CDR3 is TGTGCCAGCAGCTTGGACAGATCCTATGGCTACACCTTC. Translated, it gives CASSLDRSYGYTF.

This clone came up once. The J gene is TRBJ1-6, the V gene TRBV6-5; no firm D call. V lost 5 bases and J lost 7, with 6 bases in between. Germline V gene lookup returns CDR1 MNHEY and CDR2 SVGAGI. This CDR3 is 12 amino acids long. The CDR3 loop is CASSSTNSPLHF. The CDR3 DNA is TGTGCCAGCAGTAGTACAAATTCACCCCTCCACTTT.

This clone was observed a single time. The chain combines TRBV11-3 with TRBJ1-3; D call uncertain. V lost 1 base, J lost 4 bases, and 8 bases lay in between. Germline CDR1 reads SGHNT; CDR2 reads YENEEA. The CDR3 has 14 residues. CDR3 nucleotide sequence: TGTGCCAGCAGCTTAGGACCCGGAGGAAACACCATATATTTT. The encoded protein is CASSLGPGGNTIYF.

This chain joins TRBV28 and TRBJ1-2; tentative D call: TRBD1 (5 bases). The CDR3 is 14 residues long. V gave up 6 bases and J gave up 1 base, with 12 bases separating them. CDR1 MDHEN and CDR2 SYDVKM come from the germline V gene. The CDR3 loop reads CASRLPGNNYGYTF. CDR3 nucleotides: TGTGCCAGCAGGCTGCCAGGGAATAACTATGGCTACACCTTC.

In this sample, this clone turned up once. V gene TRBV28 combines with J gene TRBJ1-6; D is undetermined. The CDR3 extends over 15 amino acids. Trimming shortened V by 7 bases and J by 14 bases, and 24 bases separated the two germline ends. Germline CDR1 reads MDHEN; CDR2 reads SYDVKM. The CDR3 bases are TGTGCCAGCACCCCCCGATTACGCGGGCTCGTATCCCTCCACTTT. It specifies CASTPRLRGLVSLHF.

CDR3 in DNA: TGTGCCAGTGGAAAAGCGGGCAGGGAACTCCAGTACTTC. Translating gives CASGKAGRELQYF. The chain links TRBV19 to TRBJ2-5; D may be TRBD2 (6 bases). The V gene's germline CDR1 is LNHDA and CDR2 SQIVND (reference sequence). The V and J ends lost 8 bases and 10 bases respectively, with 20 bases between them. The CDR3 runs 13 residues. The variable domain in full, with the rest retrieved from reference TRBV19 and TRBJ2-5, is DGGITQSPKYLFRKEGQNVTLSCEQNLNHDAMYWYRQDPGQGLRLIYYSQIVNDFQKGDIAEGYSVSREKKESFPLTVTSAQKNPTAFYLCASGKAGRELQYFGPGTRLLVL.

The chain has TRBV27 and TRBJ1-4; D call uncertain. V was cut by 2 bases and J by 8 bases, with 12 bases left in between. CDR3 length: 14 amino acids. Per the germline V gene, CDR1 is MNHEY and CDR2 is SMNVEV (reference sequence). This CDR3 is CASSLPGPSEKLFF. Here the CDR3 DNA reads TGTGCCAGCAGTTTACCAGGACCCTCGGAAAAACTGTTTTTT.

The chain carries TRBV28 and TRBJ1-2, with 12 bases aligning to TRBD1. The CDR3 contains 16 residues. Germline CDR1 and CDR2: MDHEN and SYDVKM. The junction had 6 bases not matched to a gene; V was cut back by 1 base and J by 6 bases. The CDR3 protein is CASSLSGTGGHNGYTF. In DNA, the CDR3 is TGTGCCAGCAGTTTATCCGGGACAGGGGGCCACAATGGCTACACCTTC.

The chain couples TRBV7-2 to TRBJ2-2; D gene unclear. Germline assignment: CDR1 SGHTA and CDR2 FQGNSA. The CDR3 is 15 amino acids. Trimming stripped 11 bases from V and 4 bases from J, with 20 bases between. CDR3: CASYPLGRSTGELFF. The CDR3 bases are TGTGCCTCCTATCCTTTGGGCAGGAGCACCGGGGAGCTGTTTTTT.

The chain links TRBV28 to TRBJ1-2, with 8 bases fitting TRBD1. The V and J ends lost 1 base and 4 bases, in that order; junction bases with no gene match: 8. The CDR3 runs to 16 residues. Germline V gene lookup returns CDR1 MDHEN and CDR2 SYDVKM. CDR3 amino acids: CASSLLGQGSFYGYTF. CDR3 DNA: TGTGCCAGCAGTTTATTAGGACAGGGTAGTTTCTATGGCTACACCTTC.

The CDR3 here is CASSQGQGDRQPQHF. The CDR3 nucleotides read TGTGCCAGCAGCCAAGGACAGGGGGATCGTCAGCCCCAGCATTTT. This rearrangement joins TRBV7-9 to TRBJ1-5; 10 positions agree with TRBD1. The CDR3 covers 15 residues. V dropped 5 bases and J dropped 6; count of bases not matched to a gene: 7. The germline V gene has CDR1 SEHNR and CDR2 FQNEAQ (reference sequence).

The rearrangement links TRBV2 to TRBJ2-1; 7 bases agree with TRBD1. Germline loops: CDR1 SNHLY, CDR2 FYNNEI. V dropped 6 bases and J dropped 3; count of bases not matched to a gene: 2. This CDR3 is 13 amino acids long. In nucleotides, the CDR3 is TGTGCCAGCAGAGGGACAGTCTACAATGAGCAGTTCTTC. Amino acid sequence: CASRGTVYNEQFF.